Detailed here is one T cell receptor (beta chain). The antigen is unknown. Primers included in the PCR were 60 Vbeta and 13 Jbeta primers. Sequencing used immunoSEQ multiplex PCR; TCRdb keeps in-frame clones, though not all of them. Found here are 150,000 to 200,000 clones, roughly 85% of them singletons; the top ten hold over 13%. The data stem from a study of cytomegalovirus exposure and HLA in healthy donors. General study results and limits: The authors excluded some V segments, including TRBV6-2 and TRBV6-3, as indistinguishable. The study designated 160 or so TCR beta chains cytomegalovirus-associated. A link between a missense DCLRE1C variant and TCR beta V- and J-gene trimming emerged from a later analysis.

This CDR3 region has 17 residues. Trimming removed 2 bases from V and 5 bases from J, with 21 bases in between. CDR1 LGHNA and CDR2 YSLEER come from the germline V gene. The sequencing input was PBMCs. The chain couples TRBV4-3 to TRBJ2-5, with D tentatively TRBD2 (6 bases). This sequence originates from a man over 45 in good health and CMV-seropositive. CDR3 nucleotides: TGCGCCAGCAGCCAAAGAAGACTAGAGGGTCCTCACGAGACCCAGTACTTC. As protein: CASSQRRLEGPHETQYF.